This TCR beta chain was recorded in a study of T cells after yellow fever vaccination. This clonotype was picked up many times. Via MiXCR, TCRdb re-called the 5' RACE reads, giving one row per CDR3 protein. This sample carries over 25,000 distinct CDR3 sequences, 5.5% of them seen once, and the ten largest clones take about 12%. This clonotype was obtained from a man in his thirties or forties who received the YFV17D yellow fever vaccine. The material sequenced was PBMCs, either bulk or a sorted T-cell subset (CD4+, CD8+, memory, or dextramer-sorted; not recorded which), taken 15 days after the yellow fever booster vaccination.

This CDR3 is CSATGAGARELFF. The CDR3 DNA follows: TGCAGTGCTACCGGTGCGGGGGCTAGGGAGCTGTTTTTT. The chain has TRBV20-1 and TRBJ2-2; D might be TRBD2 (7 bases). The V end was cut by 4 bases, the J end by 9 bases, with 15 bases between. This CDR3 comprises 13 residues. CDR1 and CDR2 (germline): DFQATT, SNEGSKA (reference sequence).